A single sample gave rise to the 7 T cell receptor beta chains below, sequenced in a study of blood T cell repertoires in COVID-19. The data were produced by immunoSEQ multiplex PCR, yet TCRdb's version contains in-frame clones alone and is incomplete. The sample lists about 250,000 clones, approximately 83% occurring once. Material for sequencing was PBMCs or T cells enriched from blood (not recorded which). The receptor set was obtained from a woman aged 40 to 50 who had been exposed to COVID-19.

The CDR3 loop is CASSYSGTSGYEQYF. The CDR3 bases are TGTGCCAGCAGTTACTCCGGGACTAGCGGCTACGAGCAGTACTTC. The rearrangement joins TRBV6-6 to TRBJ2-7; 11 nucleotides line up with TRBD2. This CDR3 comprises 15 residues. Per germline, CDR1 MNHNY and CDR2 SVGAGI (reference sequence). The V segment lost 0 bases and the J segment 3 bases; nucleotides outside the gene matches: 1.

This clone was recorded only once. The chain joins TRBV12-3 or TRBV12-4 to TRBJ1-5; D is unresolved. The CDR3 extends over 12 amino acids. Trimming took 6 bases from V and 5 from J, leaving 8 bases between them. The CDR3 spells CASSHLYQPQHF. The CDR3 nucleotides read TGTGCCAGCAGCCACTTATATCAGCCCCAGCATTTT.

This rearrangement joins TRBV18 to TRBJ2-5; D is ambiguous. CDR1 and CDR2 from the germline V gene are KGHSH and LQKENI. The germline V and J ends were trimmed by 3 bases and 2 bases, with 13 bases remaining between them. The CDR3 sequence is 15 residues long. The CDR3 loop is CASSPLQAEQETQYF. DNA for the CDR3: TGTGCCAGCTCACCCCTTCAGGCAGAGCAAGAGACCCAGTACTTC.

V is TRBV7-8 and J is TRBJ2-5, with a tentative D call TRBD2 (5 bases). The CDR3 sequence is 15 residues long. Looked up from germline, CDR1 is SGHVS and CDR2 is FQNEAQ. Trimming took off 4 bases at V and 5 bases at J, with 17 bases between the two ends. The CDR3 region has the DNA TGTGCCAGCAGCTACGGGGAGCATCACGGGGAGACCCAGTACTTC. Its protein is CASSYGEHHGETQYF.

This chain uses TRBV19 with TRBJ1-2, with a possible D match to TRBD1 (5 bases). Germline V gene data show CDR1 as LNHDA and CDR2 as SQIVND (reference sequence). V was pared by 8 bases and J by 4 bases, with 20 bases between. The CDR3 extends over 15 amino acids. CDR3 DNA: TGTGCCAGTGGGGGGGTCGGGGATCCCCCCTATGGCTACACCTTC. Translated, it gives CASGGVGDPPYGYTF.

The chain has TRBV11-1 and TRBJ2-2; 8 nucleotides align to TRBD2. Losses at the gene ends were 1 base for V and 4 bases for J; bases not matched to a gene: 2. CDR3 length: 15 amino acids. Germline V gene lookup returns CDR1 SGHAT and CDR2 FQDESV (reference sequence). The CDR3 is CASSLGSGATGELFF. In DNA, the CDR3 is TGTGCCAGCAGCTTAGGTAGCGGGGCCACCGGGGAGCTGTTTTTT.

The chain uses TRBV20-1 and TRBJ1-1; weak D call: TRBD1 (6 bases). CDR1 DFQATT and CDR2 SNEGSKA come from the germline V gene (reference sequence). CDR3 length: 14 residues. The germline V and J ends were trimmed by 3 bases and 2 bases, with 13 bases remaining between them. The DNA for the CDR3 is TGCAGTGCTAGTAGGGGGGGCTCCAACACTGAAGCTTTCTTT. This sequence encodes CSASRGGSNTEAFF.